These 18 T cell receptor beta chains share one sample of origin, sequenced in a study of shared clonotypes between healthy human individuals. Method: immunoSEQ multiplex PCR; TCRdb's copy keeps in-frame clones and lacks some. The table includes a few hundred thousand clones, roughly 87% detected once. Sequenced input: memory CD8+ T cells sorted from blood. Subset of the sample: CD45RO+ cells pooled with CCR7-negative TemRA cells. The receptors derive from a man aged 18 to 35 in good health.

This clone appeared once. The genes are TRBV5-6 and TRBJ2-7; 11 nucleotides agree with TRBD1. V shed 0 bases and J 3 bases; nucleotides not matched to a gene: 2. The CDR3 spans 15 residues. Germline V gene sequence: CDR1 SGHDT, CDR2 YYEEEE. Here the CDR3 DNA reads TGTGCCAGCAGCTTGGTGGGACAGGGGGACTACGAGCAGTACTTC. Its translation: CASSLVGQGDYEQYF.

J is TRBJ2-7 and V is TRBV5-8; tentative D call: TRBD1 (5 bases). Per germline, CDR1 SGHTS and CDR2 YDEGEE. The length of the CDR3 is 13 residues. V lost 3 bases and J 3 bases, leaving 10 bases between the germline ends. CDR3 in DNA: TGTGCCAGCAGCTGGGGCAGAAGCTACGAGCAGTACTTC. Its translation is CASSWGRSYEQYF. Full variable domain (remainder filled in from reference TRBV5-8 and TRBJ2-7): EAGVTQSPTHLIKTRGQQATLRCSPISGHTSVYWYQQALGLGLQFLLWYDEGEERNRGNFPPRFSGRQFPNYSSELNVNALELEDSALYLCASSWGRSYEQYFGPGTRLTVT.

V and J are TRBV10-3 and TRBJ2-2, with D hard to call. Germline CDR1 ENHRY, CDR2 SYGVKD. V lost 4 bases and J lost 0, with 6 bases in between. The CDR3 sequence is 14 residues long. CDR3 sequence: CAISGPTNTGELFF. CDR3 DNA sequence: TGTGCCATCAGTGGACCTACGAACACCGGGGAGCTGTTTTTT.

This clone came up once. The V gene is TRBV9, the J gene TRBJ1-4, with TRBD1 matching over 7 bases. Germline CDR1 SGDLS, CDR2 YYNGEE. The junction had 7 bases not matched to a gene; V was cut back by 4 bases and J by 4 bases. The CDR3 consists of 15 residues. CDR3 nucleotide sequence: TGTGCCAGCAGCTTAGGACAGGCTTTTAATGAAAAACTGTTTTTT. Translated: CASSLGQAFNEKLFF. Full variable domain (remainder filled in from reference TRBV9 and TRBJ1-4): DSGVTQTPKHLITATGQRVTLRCSPRSGDLSVYWYQQSLDQGLQFLIQYYNGEERAKGNILERFSAQQFPDLHSELNLSSLELGDSALYFCASSLGQAFNEKLFFGSGTQLSVL.

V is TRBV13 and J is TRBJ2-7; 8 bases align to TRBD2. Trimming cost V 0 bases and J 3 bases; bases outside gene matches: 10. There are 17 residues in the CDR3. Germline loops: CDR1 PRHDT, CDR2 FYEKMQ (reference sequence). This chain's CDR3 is CASSLGPQPGGFYEQYF. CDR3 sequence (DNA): TGTGCCAGCAGCTTAGGACCCCAACCGGGAGGGTTCTACGAGCAGTACTTC. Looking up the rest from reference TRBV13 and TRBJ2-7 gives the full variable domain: AAGVIQSPRHLIKEKRETATLKCYPIPRHDTVYWYQQGPGQDPQFLISFYEKMQSDKGSIPDRFSAQQFSDYHSELNMSSLELGDSALYFCASSLGPQPGGFYEQYFGPGTRLTVT.

CDR3 protein: CASSYGEYQGNNQPQHF. CDR3 sequence (DNA): TGTGCCAGCAGTTACGGGGAATACCAGGGGAACAATCAGCCCCAGCATTTT. The chain uses TRBV6-7 and TRBJ1-5, with D maybe TRBD1 (6 bases). TRBV6-7 is identified as an open reading frame with a role that is uncertain. The CDR3 loop spans 17 amino acids. V lost 2 bases, J lost 3 bases, and 17 bases lay in between.

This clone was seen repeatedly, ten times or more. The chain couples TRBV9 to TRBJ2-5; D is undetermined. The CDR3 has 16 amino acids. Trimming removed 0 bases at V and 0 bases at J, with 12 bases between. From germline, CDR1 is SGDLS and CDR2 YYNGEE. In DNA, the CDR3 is TGTGCCAGCAGCGTAGGAACAGCCTTGTACCAAGAGACCCAGTACTTC. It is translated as CASSVGTALYQETQYF.

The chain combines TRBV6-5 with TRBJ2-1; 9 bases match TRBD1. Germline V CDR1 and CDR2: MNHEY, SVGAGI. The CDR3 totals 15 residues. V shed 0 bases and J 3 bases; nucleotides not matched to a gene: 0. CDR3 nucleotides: TGTGCCAGCAGTTACTCGGACAGGGGCTACAATGAGCAGTTCTTC. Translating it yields CASSYSDRGYNEQFF.

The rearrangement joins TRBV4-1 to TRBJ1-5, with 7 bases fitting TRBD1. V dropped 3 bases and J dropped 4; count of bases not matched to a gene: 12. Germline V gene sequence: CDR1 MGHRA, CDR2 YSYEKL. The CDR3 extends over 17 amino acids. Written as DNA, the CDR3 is TGCGCCAGCAGCCATTACTTTGCGGGACAGAGGAATCAGCCCCAGCATTTT. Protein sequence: CASSHYFAGQRNQPQHF.

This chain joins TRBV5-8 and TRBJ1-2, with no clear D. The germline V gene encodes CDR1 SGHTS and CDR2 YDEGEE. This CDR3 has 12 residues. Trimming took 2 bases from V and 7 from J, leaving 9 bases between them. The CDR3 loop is CASSLGILGYTF. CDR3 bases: TGTGCCAGCAGCTTAGGGATACTTGGCTACACCTTC.

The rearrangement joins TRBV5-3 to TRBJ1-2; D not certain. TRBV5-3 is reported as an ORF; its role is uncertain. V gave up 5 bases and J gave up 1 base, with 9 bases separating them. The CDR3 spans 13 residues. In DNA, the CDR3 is TGTGCCAGAAGGGGAGAAGATAACTATGGCTACACCTTC. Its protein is CARRGEDNYGYTF.

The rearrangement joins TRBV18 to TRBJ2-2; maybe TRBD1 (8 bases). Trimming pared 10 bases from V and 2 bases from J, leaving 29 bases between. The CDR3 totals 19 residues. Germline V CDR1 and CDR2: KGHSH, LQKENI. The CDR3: CAIDRGIERGVVNTGELFF. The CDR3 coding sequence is TGTGCCATCGACAGGGGAATCGAGCGGGGAGTCGTCAACACCGGGGAGCTGTTTTTT.

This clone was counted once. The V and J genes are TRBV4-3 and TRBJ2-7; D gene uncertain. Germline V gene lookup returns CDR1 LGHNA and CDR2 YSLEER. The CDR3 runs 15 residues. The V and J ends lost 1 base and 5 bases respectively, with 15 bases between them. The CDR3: CASSQGYSDWDEQYF. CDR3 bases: TGCGCCAGCAGCCAAGGGTACAGTGACTGGGACGAGCAGTACTTC.

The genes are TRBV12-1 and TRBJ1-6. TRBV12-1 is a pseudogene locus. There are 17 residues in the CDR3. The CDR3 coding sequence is TGTGCCAGCAGCCACCAAAATGGGGGATCGGGTAATTCACCCCTCCACTTT. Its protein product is CASSHQNGGSGNSPLHF.

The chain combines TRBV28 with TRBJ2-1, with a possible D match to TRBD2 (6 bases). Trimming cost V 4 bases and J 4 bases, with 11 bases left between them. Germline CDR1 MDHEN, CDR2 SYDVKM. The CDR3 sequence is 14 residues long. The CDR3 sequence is CASSWRGSYNEQFF. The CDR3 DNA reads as TGTGCCAGCAGTTGGAGGGGCAGTTACAATGAGCAGTTCTTC. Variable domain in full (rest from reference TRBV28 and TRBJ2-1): DVKVTQSSRYLVKRTGEKVFLECVQDMDHENMFWYRQDPGLGLRLIYFSYDVKMKEKGDIPEGYSVSREKKERFSLILESASTNQTSMYLCASSWRGSYNEQFFGPGTRLTVL.

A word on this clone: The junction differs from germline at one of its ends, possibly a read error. CDR3 amino acids: CASSLGDSLGYTF. The CDR3 nucleotides are TGTGCCAGCAGTTTAGGGGACAGTTTAGGCTACACCTTC. This chain uses TRBV11-2 with TRBJ1-2; TRBD1 aligns across 7 bases. The CDR3 length is 13 residues. From germline, CDR1 is SGHAT and CDR2 FQNNGV.

The CDR3 bases are TGTGCCAGCAGGGAGGGAACCGGGGAGCTGTTTTTT. Amino acids: CASREGTGELFF. V gene TRBV6-5 combines with J gene TRBJ2-2; the D gene is possibly TRBD2 (6 bases). Germline CDR1 MNHEY, CDR2 SVGAGI. This CDR3 contains 12 residues. Trimming cost V 6 bases and J 5 bases, with 7 bases left between them.

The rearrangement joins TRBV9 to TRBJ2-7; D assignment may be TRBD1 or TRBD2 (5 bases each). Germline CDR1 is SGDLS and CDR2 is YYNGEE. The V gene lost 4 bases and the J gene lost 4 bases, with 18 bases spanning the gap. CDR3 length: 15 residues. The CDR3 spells CASSPRGSGGYEQYF. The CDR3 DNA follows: TGTGCCAGCAGCCCTCGGGGCTCTGGTGGGTACGAGCAGTACTTC. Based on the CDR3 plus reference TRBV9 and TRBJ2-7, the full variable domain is DSGVTQTPKHLITATGQRVTLRCSPRSGDLSVYWYQQSLDQGLQFLIQYYNGEERAKGNILERFSAQQFPDLHSELNLSSLELGDSALYFCASSPRGSGGYEQYFGPGTRLTVT.